One and the same sample provided the 20 T cell receptor beta chains below, sequenced in a study of shared clonotypes between healthy human individuals. This table comes from immunoSEQ multiplex PCR, and its TCRdb copy is limited to in-frame clones, with some not included. The sample carries about 1 million clones, about 76% recorded once. Sequenced: memory CD4+ T cells sorted from blood. The subset here: CD45RA-negative fraction. The receptors originated from a man between 18 and 29 years old in good health.

The rearrangement joins TRBV9 to TRBJ1-2; the D gene is possibly TRBD1 (5 bases). This CDR3 region has 13 residues. The V end was cut by 0 bases, the J end by 7 bases, with 10 bases between. Germline V CDR1 and CDR2: SGDLS, YYNGEE. The CDR3 region is CASSVEAGFGYTF. In DNA, the CDR3 is TGTGCCAGCAGCGTAGAGGCAGGGTTTGGCTACACCTTC.

This clone was observed a few times. V gene TRBV5-1 combines with J gene TRBJ2-1; TRBD1 aligns across 9 bases. This CDR3 has 14 residues. Trimming removed 6 bases from V and 7 bases from J; junction bases left unmatched: 8. The V gene's germline CDR1 is SGHRS and CDR2 YFSETQ. CDR3 loop: CASTVTGGGNEQFF. The CDR3 coding sequence is TGCGCCAGCACAGTGACAGGGGGTGGAAATGAGCAGTTCTTC. The variable domain in full, completed from reference TRBV5-1 and TRBJ2-1, reads KAGVTQTPRYLIKTRGQQVTLSCSPISGHRSVSWYQQTPGQGLQFLFEYFSETQRNKGNFPGRFSGRQFSNSRSEMNVSTLELGDSALYLCASTVTGGGNEQFFGPGTRLTVL.

The V and J genes are TRBV30 and TRBJ1-6; the match to TRBD1 covers 9 bases. There are 15 residues in the CDR3. The V gene end was trimmed by 2 bases and the J gene end by 7 bases; junction bases not matched to a gene: 6. CDR1 is GTSNPN, CDR2 SVGIG, per germline (reference sequence). The CDR3 DNA sequence: TGTGCCTGGAGTCCCGGGACAGGGTCAAATTCACCCCTCCACTTT. Its protein product is CAWSPGTGSNSPLHF.

V and J are TRBV9 and TRBJ1-1; D gene uncertain. The V gene lost 0 bases and the J gene lost 4 bases, with 10 bases spanning the gap. The length of the CDR3 is 14 residues. The germline gives CDR1 SGDLS, CDR2 YYNGEE. The CDR3 DNA reads TGTGCCAGCAGCGTAGGTGAGATGCGCACTGAAGCTTTCTTT. Protein product: CASSVGEMRTEAFF.

The chain is built from TRBV9 and TRBJ2-5, with D tentatively TRBD2 (7 bases). CDR1 SGDLS and CDR2 YYNGEE come from the germline V gene. Trimming shortened V by 2 bases and J by 5 bases, and 19 bases separated the two germline ends. CDR3 length: 16 residues. The CDR3 DNA sequence: TGTGCCAGCAGCGTCAGCGGGAATACAGGGAGGGAGACCCAGTACTTC. Encoded protein: CASSVSGNTGRETQYF.

To note about this clone: At one boundary the junction diverges from the germline segment, which might be a read error. The rearrangement joins TRBV10-3 to TRBJ1-3; D call uncertain. The CDR3 extends over 17 amino acids. Germline CDR1 and CDR2: ENHRY and SYGVKD. CDR3 amino acids: CATSRTDRESSGNTIYF. Here the CDR3 DNA reads TGTGCCACCAGTAGGACGGACCGTGAGAGCTCTGGAAACACCATATATTTT.

This clone came up a few times. The chain's CDR3 is CASSAGTNSGANVLTF. DNA of the CDR3: TGCGCCAGCAGCGCCGGGACAAACTCTGGGGCCAACGTCCTGACTTTC. The chain has TRBV5-1 and TRBJ2-6, with a weak D call TRBD1 (6 bases). V lost 4 bases and J lost 0, with 11 bases in between. CDR3 size: 16 residues. Looked up from germline, CDR1 is SGHRS and CDR2 is YFSETQ.

This clone was picked up a small number of times. The chain couples TRBV30 to TRBJ1-3, with no clear D. This CDR3 comprises 14 residues. From germline, CDR1 is GTSNPN and CDR2 SVGIG (reference sequence). V lost 8 bases to trimming and J lost 0 bases, with 14 bases between them. The CDR3 DNA reads TGTGCCGCAGTACAGACTCCCTCTGGAAACACCATATATTTT. Its protein product is CAAVQTPSGNTIYF.

The V gene is TRBV28, the J gene TRBJ2-2; the D gene is possibly TRBD1 (6 bases). V lost 1 base to trimming and J lost 3 bases, with 30 bases between them. The germline CDR1 and CDR2 sequences are MDHEN and SYDVKM. The CDR3 contains 22 residues. CDR3 nucleotides: TGTGCCAGCAGTTTATCATCTATGCAATGGACAGCCCGAAAACCAGACACCGGGGAGCTGTTTTTT. Its protein is CASSLSSMQWTARKPDTGELFF.

CDR3 protein: CAETGTGDSKLQETQYF. The DNA of the CDR3 is TGTGCCGAAACCGGGACAGGGGACTCAAAATTACAAGAGACCCAGTACTTC. The genes are TRBV7-6 and TRBJ2-5; TRBD1 aligns across 10 bases. The CDR3 covers 17 residues. After removal of 11 bases from V and 2 bases from J, the junction contained 17 bases not matched to a gene. The germline V gene encodes CDR1 SGHVS and CDR2 FNYEAQ.

About this clone itself: One end of the junction is discordant with germline, which a read error may explain. Additional DNA sequences in this sample encode the identical CDR3. This chain connects TRBV7-7 to TRBJ2-2, with D hard to call. The CDR3 runs to 12 residues. Germline V CDR1 and CDR2: SSHAT, FNYEAQ (reference sequence). This CDR3 is CASSLESGELFF. The CDR3 nucleotides are TGTGCTAGCAGCTTAGAGTCCGGGGAGCTGTTTTTT.

This clone was recorded once. This chain connects TRBV28 to TRBJ1-5, with D perhaps TRBD1 (6 bases). This CDR3 region has 15 residues. Trimming left V 6 bases short and J 0 bases short, with 12 bases between. CDR1 is MDHEN, CDR2 SYDVKM, per germline. Here the CDR3 DNA reads TGTGCCAGCAGCCTGGGACACGATAGCAATCAGCCCCAGCATTTT. Translated: CASSLGHDSNQPQHF. The variable domain in full, completed from reference TRBV28 and TRBJ1-5, reads DVKVTQSSRYLVKRTGEKVFLECVQDMDHENMFWYRQDPGLGLRLIYFSYDVKMKEKGDIPEGYSVSREKKERFSLILESASTNQTSMYLCASSLGHDSNQPQHFGDGTRLSIL.

This chain uses TRBV11-2 with TRBJ1-3; D gene uncertain. Germline CDR1 reads SGHAT; CDR2 reads FQNNGV. This CDR3 is 16 amino acids long. V shed 5 bases and J shed 2 bases, with 16 bases lying between them. This CDR3 is CASSPGGSTPGNTIYF. CDR3 nucleotide sequence: TGTGCCAGCAGCCCAGGTGGGAGTACCCCTGGAAACACCATATATTTT.

V usage is TRBV9 and J usage is TRBJ2-5; TRBD2 agrees at 10 bases. CDR1 is SGDLS and CDR2 is YYNGEE in the germline V gene. The J segment lost 4 bases and the V segment lost 4 bases, leaving 10 bases of the junction unmatched. CDR3 size: 16 residues. The CDR3 DNA reads TGTGCCAGCAGCTCCCAGCTAGCGGGAGCTGGAGAGACCCAGTACTTC. It is translated as CASSSQLAGAGETQYF.

This chain links TRBV9 with TRBJ2-5; D could derive from TRBD1 or TRBD2 (5 bases each). CDR1 and CDR2 from the germline V gene are SGDLS and YYNGEE. The CDR3 consists of 13 residues. V was pared by 4 bases and J by 5 bases, with 12 bases between. CDR3 nucleotides: TGTGCCAGCAGCCCACGGGACCTGGAGACCCAGTACTTC. Translated, it gives CASSPRDLETQYF.

As concerns this clone: The sample has other DNA sequences that encode this CDR3 too. The chain combines TRBV19 with TRBJ1-1, with D possibly being TRBD1 (5 bases). Germline V gene data show CDR1 as LNHDA and CDR2 as SQIVND (reference sequence). The V and J ends lost 2 bases and 0 bases respectively, with 7 bases between them. There are 14 residues in the CDR3. CDR3 residues: CASSITGMNTEAFF. The CDR3 DNA reads TGTGCCAGTAGTATAACAGGAATGAACACTGAAGCTTTCTTT.

The J gene is TRBJ2-3, the V gene TRBV10-2; D gene uncertain. This CDR3 region has 11 residues. Deletions cut 7 bases from V and 6 bases from J, with 8 bases between. The germline gives CDR1 WSHSY, CDR2 SAAADI. The chain's CDR3 is CASTPKDTQYF. CDR3 sequence (DNA): TGCGCCAGCACCCCCAAGGATACGCAGTATTTT.

The chain carries TRBV6-4 and TRBJ2-1; 7 bases agree with TRBD1. Germline CDR1 reads MRHNA; CDR2 reads SNTAGT. CDR3 size: 15 residues. V dropped 8 bases and J dropped 6; count of bases not matched to a gene: 13. The CDR3 sequence: CASWQGETKSNEQFF. DNA for the CDR3: TGTGCCAGCTGGCAGGGGGAGACTAAGTCCAATGAGCAGTTCTTC.

The chain uses TRBV5-1 and TRBJ2-7; no clear D. Between the trimmed V and J ends, which lost 4 bases and 1 base, there was a span of 9 bases. The CDR3 has 13 residues. Germline V gene data show CDR1 as SGHRS and CDR2 as YFSETQ. CDR3: CASSVTSSYEQYF. CDR3 DNA sequence: TGCGCCAGCAGCGTGACATCTTCCTACGAGCAGTACTTC.

In this sample, this clone turned up many times. The rearrangement links TRBV7-2 to TRBJ1-1, with no clear D. Per the germline V gene, CDR1 is SGHTA and CDR2 is FQGNSA. The V end lost 6 bases, the J end lost 1 base, and 12 bases lay between the germline ends. This CDR3 region has 14 residues. The CDR3 DNA reads as TGTGCCAGCAGATCGGGTGTTTGGAACACTGAAGCTTTCTTT. It codes for CASRSGVWNTEAFF.